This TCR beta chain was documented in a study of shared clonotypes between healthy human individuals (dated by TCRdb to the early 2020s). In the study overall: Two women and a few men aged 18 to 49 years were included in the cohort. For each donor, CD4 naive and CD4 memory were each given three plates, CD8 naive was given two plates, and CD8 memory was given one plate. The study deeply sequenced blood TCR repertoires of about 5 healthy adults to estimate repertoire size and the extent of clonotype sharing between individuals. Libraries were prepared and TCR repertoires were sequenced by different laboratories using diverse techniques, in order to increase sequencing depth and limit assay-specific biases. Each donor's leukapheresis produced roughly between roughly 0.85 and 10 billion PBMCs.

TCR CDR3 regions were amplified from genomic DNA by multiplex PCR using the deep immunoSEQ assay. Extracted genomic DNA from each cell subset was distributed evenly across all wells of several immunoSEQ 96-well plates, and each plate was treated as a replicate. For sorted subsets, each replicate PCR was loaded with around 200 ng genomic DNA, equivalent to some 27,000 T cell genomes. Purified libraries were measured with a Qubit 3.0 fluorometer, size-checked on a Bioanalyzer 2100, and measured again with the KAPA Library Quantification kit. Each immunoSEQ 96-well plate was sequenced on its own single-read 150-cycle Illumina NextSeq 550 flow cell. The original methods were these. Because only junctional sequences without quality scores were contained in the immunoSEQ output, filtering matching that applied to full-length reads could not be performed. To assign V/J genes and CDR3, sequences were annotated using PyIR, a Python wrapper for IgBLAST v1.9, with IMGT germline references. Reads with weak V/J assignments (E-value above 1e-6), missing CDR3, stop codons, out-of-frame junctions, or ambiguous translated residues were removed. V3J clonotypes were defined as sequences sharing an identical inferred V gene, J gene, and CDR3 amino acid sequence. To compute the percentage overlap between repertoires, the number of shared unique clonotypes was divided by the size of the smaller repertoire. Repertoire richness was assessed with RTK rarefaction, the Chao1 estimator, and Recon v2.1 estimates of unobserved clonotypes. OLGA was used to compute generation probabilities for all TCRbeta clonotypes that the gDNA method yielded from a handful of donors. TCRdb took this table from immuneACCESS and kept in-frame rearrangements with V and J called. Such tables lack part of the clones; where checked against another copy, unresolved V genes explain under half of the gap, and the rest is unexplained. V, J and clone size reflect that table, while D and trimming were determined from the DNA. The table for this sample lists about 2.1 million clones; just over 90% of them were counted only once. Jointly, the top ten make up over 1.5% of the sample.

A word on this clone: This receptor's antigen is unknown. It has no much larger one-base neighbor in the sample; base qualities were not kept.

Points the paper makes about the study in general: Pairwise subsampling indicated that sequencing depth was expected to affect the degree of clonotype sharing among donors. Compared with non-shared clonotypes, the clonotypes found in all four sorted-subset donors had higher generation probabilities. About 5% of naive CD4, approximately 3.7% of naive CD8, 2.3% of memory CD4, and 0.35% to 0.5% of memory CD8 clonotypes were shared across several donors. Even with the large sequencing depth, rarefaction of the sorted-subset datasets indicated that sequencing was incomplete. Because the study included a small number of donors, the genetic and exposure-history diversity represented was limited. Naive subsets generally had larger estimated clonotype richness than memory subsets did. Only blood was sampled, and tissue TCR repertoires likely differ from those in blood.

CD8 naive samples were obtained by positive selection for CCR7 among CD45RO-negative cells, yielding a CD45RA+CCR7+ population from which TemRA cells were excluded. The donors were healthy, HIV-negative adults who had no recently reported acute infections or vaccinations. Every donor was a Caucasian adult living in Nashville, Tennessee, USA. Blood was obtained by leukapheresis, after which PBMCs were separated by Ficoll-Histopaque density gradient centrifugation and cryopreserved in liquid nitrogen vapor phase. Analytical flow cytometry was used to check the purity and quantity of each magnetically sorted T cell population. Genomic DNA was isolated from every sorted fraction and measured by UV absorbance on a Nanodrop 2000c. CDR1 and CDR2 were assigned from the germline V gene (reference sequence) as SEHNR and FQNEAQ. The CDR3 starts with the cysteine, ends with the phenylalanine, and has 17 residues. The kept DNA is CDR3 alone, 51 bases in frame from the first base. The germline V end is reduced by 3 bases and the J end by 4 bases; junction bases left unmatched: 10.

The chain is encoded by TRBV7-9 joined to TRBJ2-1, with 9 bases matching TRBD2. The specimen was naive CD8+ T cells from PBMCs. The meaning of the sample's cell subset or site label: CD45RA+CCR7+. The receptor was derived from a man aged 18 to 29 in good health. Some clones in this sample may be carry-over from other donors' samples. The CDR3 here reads CASSLPSGDPPYNEQFF. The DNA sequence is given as TGTGCCAGCAGCTTGCCTAGCGGGGACCCCCCATACAATGAGCAGTTCTTC.